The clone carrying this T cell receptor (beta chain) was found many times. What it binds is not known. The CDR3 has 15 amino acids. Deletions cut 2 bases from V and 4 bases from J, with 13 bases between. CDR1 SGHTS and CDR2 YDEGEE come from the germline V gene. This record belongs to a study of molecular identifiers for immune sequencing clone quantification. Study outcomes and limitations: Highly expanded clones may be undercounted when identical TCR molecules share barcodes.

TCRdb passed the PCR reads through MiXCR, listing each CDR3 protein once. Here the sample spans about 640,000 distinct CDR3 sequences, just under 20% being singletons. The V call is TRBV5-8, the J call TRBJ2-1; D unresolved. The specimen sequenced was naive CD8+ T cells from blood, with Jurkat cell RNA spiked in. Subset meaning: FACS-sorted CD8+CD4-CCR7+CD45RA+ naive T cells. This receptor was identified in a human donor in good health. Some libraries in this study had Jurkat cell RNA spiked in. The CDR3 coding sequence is TGTGCCAGCAGCTTATCGGGCCCAGAGTACAATGAGCAGTTCTTC. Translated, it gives CASSLSGPEYNEQFF. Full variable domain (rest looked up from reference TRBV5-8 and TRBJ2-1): EAGVTQSPTHLIKTRGQQATLRCSPISGHTSVYWYQQALGLGLQFLLWYDEGEERNRGNFPPRFSGRQFPNYSSELNVNALELEDSALYLCASSLSGPEYNEQFFGPGTRLTVL.